This TCR beta chain was profiled in a study of T cell responses to AZD1222 COVID-19 vaccine. This clone appeared a single time. Its antigen remains unidentified. J lost 10 bases, V lost 0 bases, and 7 bases had no gene match. Germline CDR1 SGHRS, CDR2 YFSETQ. The CDR3 totals 15 residues. Here immunoSEQ multiplex PCR was the method, and the copy in TCRdb shows in-frame clones only, minus some. The table shows some 100,000 clones, with around 87% occurring only once. Points from the study as a whole: Baseline testing showed seropositivity in only five or six AZD1222 recipients.

Second doses were pooled across both intervals (about 4 or about 12 weeks). The TCR originated in an adult who received the AZD1222 COVID-19 vaccine. Sequencing used peripheral blood, obtained 28 days after the second AZD1222 dose. The chain recombines TRBV5-1 with TRBJ1-6, with TRBD1 matching over 7 bases. The CDR3 loop is CASSLAGTARSPLHF. The CDR3 DNA reads as TGCGCCAGCAGCTTGGCCGGGACAGCAAGGTCACCCCTCCACTTT.